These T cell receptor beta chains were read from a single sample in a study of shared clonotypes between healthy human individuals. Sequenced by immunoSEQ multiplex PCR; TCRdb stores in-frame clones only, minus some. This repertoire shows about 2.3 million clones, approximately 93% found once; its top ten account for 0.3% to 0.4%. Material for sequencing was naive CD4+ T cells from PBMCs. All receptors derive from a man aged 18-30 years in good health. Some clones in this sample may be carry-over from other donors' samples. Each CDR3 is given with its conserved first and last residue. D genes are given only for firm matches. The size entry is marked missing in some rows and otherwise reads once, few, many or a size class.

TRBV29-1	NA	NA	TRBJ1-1	CSVVGDRLSAEAFF	TGCAGCGTTGTAGGTGACAGGCTTTCGGCTGAAGCTTTCTTT
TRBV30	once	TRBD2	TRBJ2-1	CAWSGGGDEQFF	TGTGCCTGGAGCGGTGGGGGGGATGAGCAGTTCTTC
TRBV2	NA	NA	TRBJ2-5	CASSIRGETQYF	TGTGCCAGCAGTATCCGAGGAGAGACCCAGTACTTC
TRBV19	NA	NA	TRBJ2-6	CASSMSSGANVLTF	TGTGCCAGTAGTATGAGTAGTGGGGCCAACGTCCTGACTTTC
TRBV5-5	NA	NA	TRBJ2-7	CASSFLGDGYEQYF	TGTGCCAGCAGCTTTTTGGGGGATGGTTACGAGCAGTACTTC
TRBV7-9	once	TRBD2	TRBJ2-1	CAGERTSGSYNEQFF	TGTGCCGGGGAGCGAACTAGCGGCTCCTACAATGAGCAGTTCTTC
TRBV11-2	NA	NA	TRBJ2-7	CASSRPGQTEQYF	TGTGCCAGCAGCCGTCCCGGCCAGACCGAGCAGTACTTC
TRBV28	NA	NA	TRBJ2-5	CASSFGGGTGLRETQYF	TGTGCCAGCAGCTTCGGGGGAGGGACAGGACTAAGAGAGACCCAGTACTTC
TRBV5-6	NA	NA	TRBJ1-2	CASSGPQGIAINGYTF	TGTGCCAGCAGCGGACCACAGGGAATTGCCATCAATGGCTACACCTTC
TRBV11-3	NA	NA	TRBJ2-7	CASSLGKVGLHEQYF	TGTGCCAGCAGCTTAGGCAAGGTGGGGTTGCACGAGCAGTACTTC
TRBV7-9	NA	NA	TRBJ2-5	CASSFMGDRQETQYF	TGTGCCAGCAGCTTTATGGGGGACCGCCAAGAGACCCAGTACTTC
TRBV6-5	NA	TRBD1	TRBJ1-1	CASSTLGQGRGEAFF	TGTGCCAGCAGTACTTTAGGACAGGGACGGGGTGAAGCTTTCTTT
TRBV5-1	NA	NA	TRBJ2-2	CASSTPQRNTGELFF	TGCGCCAGCAGCACACCCCAAAGGAACACCGGGGAGCTGTTTTTT
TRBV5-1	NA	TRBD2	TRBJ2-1	CASSVPTGASGINEQFF	TGCGCCAGCAGCGTGCCGACGGGGGCTAGCGGGATCAATGAGCAGTTCTTC
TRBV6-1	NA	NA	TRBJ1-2	CASSAQLSDHWANYGYTF	TGTGCCAGCAGTGCCCAATTATCGGATCATTGGGCTAACTATGGCTACACCTTC
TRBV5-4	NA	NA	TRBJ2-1	CASSSSASYDEQFF	TGTGCCAGCAGCTCTTCCGCTAGCTACGATGAGCAGTTCTTC
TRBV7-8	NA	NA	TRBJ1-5	CASSPFEHVRGNQPQHF	TGTGCCAGCAGCCCTTTCGAACACGTTCGGGGGAATCAGCCCCAGCATTTT
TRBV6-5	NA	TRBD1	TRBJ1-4	CASSHDRAKNEKLFF	TGTGCCAGCAGTCACGACAGGGCCAAGAATGAAAAACTGTTTTTT
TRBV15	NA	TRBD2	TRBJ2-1	CATRRESEGSYNEQFF	TGTGCCACCAGGCGGGAGAGTGAGGGTTCCTACAATGAGCAGTTCTTC
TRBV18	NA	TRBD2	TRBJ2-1	CASSPQRGKDNEQFF	TGTGCCAGCTCACCACAGCGGGGAAAAGACAATGAGCAGTTCTTC
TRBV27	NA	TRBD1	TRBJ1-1	CASSLLTGGPNTEAFF	TGTGCCAGCAGTTTATTGACAGGGGGACCGAACACTGAAGCTTTCTTT
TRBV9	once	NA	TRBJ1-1	CASSVVSGTDTEAFF	TGTGCCAGCAGCGTAGTGTCAGGGACGGACACTGAAGCTTTCTTT
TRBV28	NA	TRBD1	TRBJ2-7	CASSMSGTGASYEQYF	TGTGCCAGCAGTATGTCCGGGACAGGGGCCTCCTACGAGCAGTACTTC
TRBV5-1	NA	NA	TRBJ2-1	CASSLASGSYNEQFF	TGCGCCAGCAGCTTGGCCTCTGGATCATACAATGAGCAGTTCTTC
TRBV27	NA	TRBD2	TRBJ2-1	CASSFDRGTSEYNEQFF	TGTGCCAGCAGTTTTGATCGCGGGACTAGCGAGTACAATGAGCAGTTCTTC
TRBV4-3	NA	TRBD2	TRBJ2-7	CASSQTSGRDHEQYF	TGCGCCAGCAGCCAAACTAGCGGGAGGGACCACGAGCAGTACTTC
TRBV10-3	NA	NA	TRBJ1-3	CAIRTDRSNTIYF	TGTGCCATCAGAACCGACAGGTCGAACACCATATATTTT
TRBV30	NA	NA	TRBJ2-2	CAQGMSPPGELFF	TGTGCCCAAGGAATGAGTCCCCCCGGGGAGCTGTTTTTT
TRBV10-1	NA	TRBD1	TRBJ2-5	CASSRDRVSSETQYF	TGCGCCAGCAGTCGGGACAGGGTATCATCAGAGACCCAGTACTTC
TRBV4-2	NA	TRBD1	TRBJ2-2	CASSFRPGTGGTGELFF	TGTGCCAGCAGCTTTCGTCCCGGGACAGGGGGCACCGGGGAGCTGTTTTTT
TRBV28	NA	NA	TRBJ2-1	CASRPLRSPYNEQFF	TGTGCCAGCAGACCCCTCCGGAGCCCTTATAATGAGCAGTTCTTC
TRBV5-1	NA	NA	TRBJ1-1	CASSPKTGANTEAFF	TGCGCCAGCAGCCCTAAGACAGGTGCAAACACTGAAGCTTTCTTT